This note documents a single TCR beta chain sequence. Its specificity is unknown. These data come from a study of T cell responses to AZD1222 COVID-19 vaccine. Whole-study results and caveats: Reports indicate that nearly half of spike-specific TCRs are directed at unmutated variant regions.

Looked up from germline, CDR1 is KGHDR and CDR2 is SFDVKD. This CDR3 spans 13 amino acids. Between the trimmed V and J ends, which lost 3 bases and 6 bases, there was a span of 7 bases. TCRdb's table, derived via immunoSEQ multiplex PCR, lists solely in-frame clones and lacks some. The sample consists of approximately 180,000 clones, more than 75% of them appearing once. The clonotype comes from an adult who received the AZD1222 COVID-19 vaccine. The J gene is TRBJ2-2, the V gene TRBV24-1; D is unresolved. The specimen was peripheral blood, collected 28 days after the second AZD1222 dose. Here the CDR3 reads CATSDTVPGELFF. The CDR3 DNA is TGTGCCACCAGTGATACAGTCCCCGGGGAGCTGTTTTTT.